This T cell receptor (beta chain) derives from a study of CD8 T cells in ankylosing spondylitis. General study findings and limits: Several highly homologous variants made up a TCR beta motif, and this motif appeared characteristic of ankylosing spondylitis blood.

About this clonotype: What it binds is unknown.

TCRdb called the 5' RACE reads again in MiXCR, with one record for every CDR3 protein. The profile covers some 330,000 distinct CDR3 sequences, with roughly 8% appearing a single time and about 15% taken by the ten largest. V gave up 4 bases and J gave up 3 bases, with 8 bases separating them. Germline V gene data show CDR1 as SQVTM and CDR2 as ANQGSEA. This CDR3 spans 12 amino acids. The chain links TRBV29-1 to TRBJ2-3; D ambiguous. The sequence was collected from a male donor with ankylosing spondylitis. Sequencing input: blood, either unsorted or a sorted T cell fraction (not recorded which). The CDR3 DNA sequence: TGCAGCGTTGCGGTAGGAACAGATACGCAGTATTTT. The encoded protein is CSVAVGTDTQYF.